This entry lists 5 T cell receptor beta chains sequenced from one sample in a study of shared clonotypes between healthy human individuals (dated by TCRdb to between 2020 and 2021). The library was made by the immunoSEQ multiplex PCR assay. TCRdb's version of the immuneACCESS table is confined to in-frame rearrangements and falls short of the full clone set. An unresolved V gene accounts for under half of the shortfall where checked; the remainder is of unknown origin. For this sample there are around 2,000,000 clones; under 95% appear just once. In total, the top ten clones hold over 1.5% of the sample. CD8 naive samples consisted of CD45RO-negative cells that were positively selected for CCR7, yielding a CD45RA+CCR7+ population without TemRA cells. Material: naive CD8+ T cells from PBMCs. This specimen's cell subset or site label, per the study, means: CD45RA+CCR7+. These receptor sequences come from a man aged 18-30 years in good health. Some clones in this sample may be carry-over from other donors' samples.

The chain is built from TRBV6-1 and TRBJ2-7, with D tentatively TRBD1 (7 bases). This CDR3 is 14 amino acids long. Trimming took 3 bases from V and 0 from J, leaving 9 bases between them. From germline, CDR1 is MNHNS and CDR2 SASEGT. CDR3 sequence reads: CASSEQGGSYEQYF. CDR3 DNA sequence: TGTGCCAGCAGTGAGCAGGGGGGCTCCTACGAGCAGTACTTC.

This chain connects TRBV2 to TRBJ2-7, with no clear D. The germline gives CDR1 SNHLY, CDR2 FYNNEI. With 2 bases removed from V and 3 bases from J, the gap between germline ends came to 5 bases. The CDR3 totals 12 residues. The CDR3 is CASSESLYEQYF. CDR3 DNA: TGTGCCAGCAGTGAAAGTCTCTACGAGCAGTACTTC.

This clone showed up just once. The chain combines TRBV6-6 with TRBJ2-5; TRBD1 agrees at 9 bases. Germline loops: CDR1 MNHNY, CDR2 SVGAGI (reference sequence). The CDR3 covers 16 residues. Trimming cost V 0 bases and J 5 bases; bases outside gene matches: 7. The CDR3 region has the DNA TGTGCCAGCAGTTACTCGGACAGGGGCCTGTGGGAGACCCAGTACTTC. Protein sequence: CASSYSDRGLWETQYF.

This CDR3 is CASSLPPRVEGNQPQHF. The CDR3 DNA reads as TGTGCCAGCAGTCTCCCCCCCCGGGTTGAGGGCAATCAGCCCCAGCATTTT. The chain combines TRBV28 with TRBJ1-5; D remains unclear. This CDR3 is built from 17 residues. Trimming took 5 bases from V and 2 from J, leaving 19 bases between them. Germline loops: CDR1 MDHEN, CDR2 SYDVKM. Combining the CDR3 with reference TRBV28 and TRBJ1-5 gives the whole variable domain DVKVTQSSRYLVKRTGEKVFLECVQDMDHENMFWYRQDPGLGLRLIYFSYDVKMKEKGDIPEGYSVSREKKERFSLILESASTNQTSMYLCASSLPPRVEGNQPQHFGDGTRLSIL.

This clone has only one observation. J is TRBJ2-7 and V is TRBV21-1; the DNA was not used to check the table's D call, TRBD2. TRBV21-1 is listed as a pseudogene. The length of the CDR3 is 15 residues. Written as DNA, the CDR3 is TGTGCCAGCAGCCCATCCCGGGAGGGCTCCTACGAGCAGTACTTC. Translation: CASSPSREGSYEQYF.